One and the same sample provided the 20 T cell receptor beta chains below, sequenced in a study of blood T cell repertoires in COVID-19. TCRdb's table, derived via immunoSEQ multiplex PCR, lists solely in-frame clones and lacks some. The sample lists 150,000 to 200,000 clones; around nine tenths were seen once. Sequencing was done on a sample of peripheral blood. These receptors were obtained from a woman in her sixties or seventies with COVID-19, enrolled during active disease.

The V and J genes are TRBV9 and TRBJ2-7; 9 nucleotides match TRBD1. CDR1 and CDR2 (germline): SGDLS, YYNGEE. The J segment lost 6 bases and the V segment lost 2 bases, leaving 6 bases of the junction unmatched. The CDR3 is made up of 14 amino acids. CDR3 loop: CASSVGTGLFEQYF. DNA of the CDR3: TGTGCCAGCAGCGTTGGGACAGGGCTCTTCGAGCAGTACTTC.

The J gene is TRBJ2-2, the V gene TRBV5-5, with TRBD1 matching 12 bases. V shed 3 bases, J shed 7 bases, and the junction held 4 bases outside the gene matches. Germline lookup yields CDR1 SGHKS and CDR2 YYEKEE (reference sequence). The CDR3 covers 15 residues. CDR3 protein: CASSSGQGAYGELFF. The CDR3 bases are TGTGCCAGCAGCTCGGGACAGGGGGCTTACGGGGAGCTGTTTTTT.

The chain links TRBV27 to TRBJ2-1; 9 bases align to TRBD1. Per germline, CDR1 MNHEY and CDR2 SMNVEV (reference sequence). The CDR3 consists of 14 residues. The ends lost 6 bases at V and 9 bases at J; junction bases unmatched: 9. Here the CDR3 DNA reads TGTGCCAGCAGCCCAGGACAGGGGCGAGGTGAGCAGTTCTTC. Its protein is CASSPGQGRGEQFF.

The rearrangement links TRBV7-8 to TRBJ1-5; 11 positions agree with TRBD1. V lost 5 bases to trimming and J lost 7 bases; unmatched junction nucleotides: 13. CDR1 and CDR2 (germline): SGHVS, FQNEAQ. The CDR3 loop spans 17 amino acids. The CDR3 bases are TGTGCCAGCAGCCACCTGCCGGACAGGGGGCTTGGACAGCCCCAGCATTTT. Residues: CASSHLPDRGLGQPQHF.

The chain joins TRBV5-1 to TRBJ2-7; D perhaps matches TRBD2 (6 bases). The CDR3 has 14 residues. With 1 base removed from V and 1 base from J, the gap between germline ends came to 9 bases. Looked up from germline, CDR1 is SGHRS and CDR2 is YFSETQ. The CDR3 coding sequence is TGCGCCAGCAGCTTGTGGGGGGAATCCTACGAGCAGTACTTC. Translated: CASSLWGESYEQYF.

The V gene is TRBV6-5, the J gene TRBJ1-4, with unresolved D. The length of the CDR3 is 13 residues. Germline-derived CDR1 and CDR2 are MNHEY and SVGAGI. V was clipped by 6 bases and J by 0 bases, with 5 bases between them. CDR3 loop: CASSRTTNEKLFF. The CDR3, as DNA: TGTGCCAGCAGCAGGACAACTAATGAAAAACTGTTTTTT.

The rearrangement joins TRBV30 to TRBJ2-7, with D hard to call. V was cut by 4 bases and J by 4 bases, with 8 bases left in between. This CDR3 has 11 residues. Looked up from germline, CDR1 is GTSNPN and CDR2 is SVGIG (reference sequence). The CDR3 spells CAWTREYEQYF. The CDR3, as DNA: TGTGCCTGGACTAGAGAATACGAGCAGTACTTC.

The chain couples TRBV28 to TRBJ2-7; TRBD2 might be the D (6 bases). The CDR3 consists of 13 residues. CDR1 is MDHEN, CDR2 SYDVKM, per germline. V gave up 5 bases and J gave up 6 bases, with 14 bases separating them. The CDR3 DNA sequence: TGTGCCAGCAGTCCGGGTGTCGGGGGCGAGCAGTACTTC. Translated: CASSPGVGGEQYF.

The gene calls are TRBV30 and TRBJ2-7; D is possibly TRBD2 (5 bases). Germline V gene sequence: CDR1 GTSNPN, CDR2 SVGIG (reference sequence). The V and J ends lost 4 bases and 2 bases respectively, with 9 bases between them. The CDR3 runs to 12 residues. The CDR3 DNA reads TGTGCCTGGACCTCGGGAACCTACGAGCAGTACTTC. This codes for CAWTSGTYEQYF.

In DNA, the CDR3 is TGTGCCACCGGTGGACTAGCGGGAAATTACGAGCAGTACTTC. Translated: CATGGLAGNYEQYF. V is TRBV10-3 and J is TRBJ2-7, with 12 bases lining up with TRBD2. With 10 bases clipped from V and 4 bases from J, the junction kept 8 bases outside the gene matches. Germline CDR1 and CDR2: ENHRY and SYGVKD. This CDR3 has 14 amino acids.

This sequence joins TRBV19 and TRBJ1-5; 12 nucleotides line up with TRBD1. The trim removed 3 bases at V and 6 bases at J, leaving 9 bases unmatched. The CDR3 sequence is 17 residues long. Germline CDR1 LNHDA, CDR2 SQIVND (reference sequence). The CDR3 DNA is TGTGCCAGTAGTATCGGGACAGGGGGCGCGGTTGGTCAGCCCCAGCATTTT. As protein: CASSIGTGGAVGQPQHF.

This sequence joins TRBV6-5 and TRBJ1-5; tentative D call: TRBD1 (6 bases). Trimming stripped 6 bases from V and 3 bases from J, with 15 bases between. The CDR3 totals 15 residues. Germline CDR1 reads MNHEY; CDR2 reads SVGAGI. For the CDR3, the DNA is TGTGCCAGCAGCCTTACAGGGTCCTACAATCAGCCCCAGCATTTT. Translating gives CASSLTGSYNQPQHF.

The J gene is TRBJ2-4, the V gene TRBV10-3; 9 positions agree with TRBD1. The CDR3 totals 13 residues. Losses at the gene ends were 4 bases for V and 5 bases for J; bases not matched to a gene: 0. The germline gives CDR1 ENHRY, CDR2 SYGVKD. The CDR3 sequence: CAISGTGENIQYF. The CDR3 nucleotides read TGTGCCATCAGTGGGACAGGGGAAAACATTCAGTACTTC.

The CDR3 sequence is CARLGGLGANVLTF. The CDR3 nucleotides read TGTGCCCGACTCGGGGGGCTTGGGGCCAACGTCCTGACTTTC. The V gene is TRBV27, the J gene TRBJ2-6; a possible D gene is TRBD2 (7 bases). Germline CDR1 reads MNHEY; CDR2 reads SMNVEV (reference sequence). Trimming removed 11 bases at V and 3 bases at J, with 14 bases between. The CDR3 contains 14 residues.

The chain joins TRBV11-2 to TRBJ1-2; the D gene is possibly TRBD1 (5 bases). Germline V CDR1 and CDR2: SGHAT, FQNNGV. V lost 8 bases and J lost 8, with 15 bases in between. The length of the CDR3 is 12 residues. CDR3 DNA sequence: TGTGCCAGCGGTCCGACAGAGATCGGCTACACCTTC. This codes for CASGPTEIGYTF.

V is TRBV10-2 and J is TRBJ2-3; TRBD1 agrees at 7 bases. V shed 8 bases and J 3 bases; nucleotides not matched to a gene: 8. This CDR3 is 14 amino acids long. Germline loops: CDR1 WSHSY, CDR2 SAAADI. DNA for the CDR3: TGCGCCAGCCGGGACAGAGCCCAAACAGATACGCAGTATTTT. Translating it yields CASRDRAQTDTQYF.

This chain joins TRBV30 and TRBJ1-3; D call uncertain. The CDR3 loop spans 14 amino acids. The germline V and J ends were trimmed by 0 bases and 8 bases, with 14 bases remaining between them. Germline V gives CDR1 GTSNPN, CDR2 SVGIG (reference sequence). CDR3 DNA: TGTGCCTGGAGTGTCTGGAGAGGAGGCTACACCATATATTTT. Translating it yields CAWSVWRGGYTIYF.

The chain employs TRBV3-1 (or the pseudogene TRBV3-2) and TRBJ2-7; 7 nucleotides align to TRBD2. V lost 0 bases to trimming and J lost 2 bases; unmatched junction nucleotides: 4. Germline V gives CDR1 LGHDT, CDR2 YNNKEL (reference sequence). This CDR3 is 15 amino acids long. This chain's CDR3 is CASSQDISGAYEQYF. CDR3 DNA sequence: TGTGCCAGCAGCCAAGATATCAGCGGGGCCTACGAGCAGTACTTC.

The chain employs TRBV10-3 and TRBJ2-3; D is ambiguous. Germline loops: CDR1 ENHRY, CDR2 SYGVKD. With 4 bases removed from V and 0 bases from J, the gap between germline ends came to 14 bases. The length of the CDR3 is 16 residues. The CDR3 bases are TGTGCCATCAGTGTAATTGCGTTGTTTAGCACAGATACGCAGTATTTT. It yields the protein CAISVIALFSTDTQYF.

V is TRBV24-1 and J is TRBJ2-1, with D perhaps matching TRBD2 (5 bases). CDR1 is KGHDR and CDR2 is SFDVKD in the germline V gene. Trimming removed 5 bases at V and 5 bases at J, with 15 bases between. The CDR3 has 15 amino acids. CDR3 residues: CATSGQRSDDNEQFF. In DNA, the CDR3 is TGTGCCACCAGTGGTCAGCGGAGTGATGACAATGAGCAGTTCTTC.